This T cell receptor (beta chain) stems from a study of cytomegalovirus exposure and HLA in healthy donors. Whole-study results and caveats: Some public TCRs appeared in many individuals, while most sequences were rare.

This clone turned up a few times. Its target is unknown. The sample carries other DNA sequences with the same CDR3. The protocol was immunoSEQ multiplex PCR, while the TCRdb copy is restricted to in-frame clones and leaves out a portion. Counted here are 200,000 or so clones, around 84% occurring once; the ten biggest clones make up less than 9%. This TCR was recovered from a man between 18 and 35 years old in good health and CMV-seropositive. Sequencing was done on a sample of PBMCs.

The CDR3 DNA reads as TGTGCCAGTAGTACGAGGCAGGGCTACGAGCAGTACTTC. Translating it yields CASSTRQGYEQYF. V is TRBV19 and J is TRBJ2-7, with D perhaps matching TRBD1 (5 bases). CDR1 is LNHDA and CDR2 is SQIVND in the germline V gene (reference sequence). Trimming took off 4 bases at V and 3 bases at J, with 10 bases between the two ends. The CDR3 runs 13 residues.